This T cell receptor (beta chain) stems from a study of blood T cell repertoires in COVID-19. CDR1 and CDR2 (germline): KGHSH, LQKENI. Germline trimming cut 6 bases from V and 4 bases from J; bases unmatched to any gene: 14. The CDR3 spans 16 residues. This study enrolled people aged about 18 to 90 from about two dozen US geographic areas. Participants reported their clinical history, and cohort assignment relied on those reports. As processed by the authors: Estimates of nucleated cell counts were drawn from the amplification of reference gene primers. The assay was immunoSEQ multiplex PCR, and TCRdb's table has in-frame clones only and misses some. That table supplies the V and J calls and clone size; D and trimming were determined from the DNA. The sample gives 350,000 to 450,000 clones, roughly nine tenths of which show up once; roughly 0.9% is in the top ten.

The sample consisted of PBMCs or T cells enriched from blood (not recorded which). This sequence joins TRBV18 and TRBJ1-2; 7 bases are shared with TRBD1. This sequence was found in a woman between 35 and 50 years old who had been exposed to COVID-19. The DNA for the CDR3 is TGTGCCAGCTCCCGGGGAGAGGGGGCAGGAGGCTATGGCTACACCTTC. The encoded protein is CASSRGEGAGGYGYTF.